This record covers a single T cell receptor beta chain. What it binds is not known. Produced via immunoSEQ multiplex PCR; TCRdb's table is partial and in-frame only. Found here are roughly 1,500,000 clones, 95% to 99% of them singletons; the top ten hold about 0.45%. This record belongs to a study of shared clonotypes between healthy human individuals. The overall study: Donors had three CD4 naive, three CD4 memory, two CD8 naive and one CD8 memory plate apiece. Study results and caveats: Lower generation probabilities were found for non-shared clonotypes than for those shared by all four donors.

Adult donors, all healthy and HIV-negative, had no recent acute infections or vaccinations. Memory CD4+ cells were the fraction left after CD45RA+ naive selection. The germline V gene has CDR1 ENHRY and CDR2 SYGVKD. The V end was cut by 3 bases, the J end by 2 bases, with 17 bases between. CDR3 size: 16 residues. The material sequenced was naive CD4+ T cells sorted from blood. The subset: CD45RA+ positively selected. V usage is TRBV10-3 and J usage is TRBJ2-7; D may correspond to TRBD1 or TRBD2 (6 bases each). The receptor comes from a man aged 25 to 40 in good health. The CDR3 nucleotides are TGTGCCATCAGTGACCTCACAGGGACGGGGGCCTACGAGCAGTACTTC. It translates to CAISDLTGTGAYEQYF.